This T cell receptor beta chain was sequenced in a study of cytomegalovirus exposure and HLA in healthy donors. Findings and limits, study-wide: Roughly uniform depth of sequencing across donors was assumed in presence/absence analyses. Likely technical artifact: a cluster of highly shared sequence variants. As confirmed in vitro, a few CMV-associated chains were specific for CMV antigens.

V was cut by 4 bases and J by 5 bases, with 8 bases left in between. This CDR3 region has 12 residues. Germline-derived CDR1 and CDR2 are SGHDN and FVKESK. On this clone itself: The antigen is not known.

PCR employed 60 Vbeta and 13 Jbeta primers. Authors' data handling: In a later analysis, of tens of millions of unique beta chains, some 10 million appeared in at least two donors. Using immunoSEQ multiplex PCR, the repertoire was profiled, and TCRdb retains in-frame clones only, with some absent. That table is the source of V, J and clone size, and D and trimming were worked out from the DNA. The sample holds over 150,000 clones; around 65% are singletons and the top ten take approximately 2.8%. This receptor was taken from a woman aged 40 to 50 in good health and CMV-seropositive. Material for sequencing was PBMCs. This chain connects TRBV14 to TRBJ1-1; D gene unclear. The CDR3 DNA reads TGTGCCAGCAGCCGTGGCTGGACTGAAGCTTTCTTT. Protein sequence: CASSRGWTEAFF.